These T cell receptor beta chains were read from a single sample in a study of monozygotic twins with inflammatory bowel disease. TCRdb reprocessed the 5' RACE reads and keeps a single row for each CDR3 protein, giving no DNA. The sample features 150,000 to 200,000 distinct CDR3 sequences, with 6.5% to 9% in its top ten. Sequences were obtained from blood. The receptors derive from a human donor with ulcerative colitis or Crohn's disease, or a healthy co-twin of an affected twin (not recorded which). CDR3s include the opening cysteine and the closing phenylalanine or tryptophan. Fields, in order: J gene, V gene, CDR3 protein.

j_gene: TRBJ2-7; v_gene: TRBV27; CDR3aa: CASSITQGGGNYEQYF
j_gene: TRBJ2-7; v_gene: TRBV20-1; CDR3aa: CSARNRDRGVGEQYF
j_gene: TRBJ1-5; v_gene: TRBV5-6; CDR3aa: CASSALGETYSNQPQHF
j_gene: TRBJ2-5; v_gene: TRBV7-6; CDR3aa: CASSLARQETQYF
j_gene: TRBJ1-4; v_gene: TRBV5-1; CDR3aa: CASSFRDSPMEKLFF
j_gene: TRBJ2-7; v_gene: TRBV10-3; CDR3aa: CATRDRDLSQYF
j_gene: TRBJ2-1; v_gene: TRBV7-9; CDR3aa: CASSTPGLVSYNEQFF
j_gene: TRBJ2-1; v_gene: TRBV6-2/TRBV6-3; CDR3aa: CASSYSRVSGGAYEQFF
j_gene: TRBJ2-7; v_gene: TRBV14; CDR3aa: CASSQDRGWKQYF
j_gene: TRBJ2-2; v_gene: TRBV11-2; CDR3aa: CASSLVDRGPSRTGELFF
j_gene: TRBJ1-5; v_gene: TRBV6-2/TRBV6-3; CDR3aa: CASSRDRGSSSNQPQHF
j_gene: TRBJ2-2; v_gene: TRBV5-1; CDR3aa: CASSAGPTNTGELFF
j_gene: TRBJ1-2; v_gene: TRBV20-1; CDR3aa: CSARPLLTVTDGYTF
j_gene: TRBJ2-5; v_gene: TRBV5-1; CDR3aa: CASSAAGAVQETQYF
j_gene: TRBJ1-6; v_gene: TRBV6-1; CDR3aa: CASSVGDSPLHF
j_gene: TRBJ2-5; v_gene: TRBV20-1; CDR3aa: CSARQGAGQETQYF
j_gene: TRBJ1-1; v_gene: TRBV5-5; CDR3aa: CASSPFRQPNTEAFF
j_gene: TRBJ1-2; v_gene: TRBV4-1; CDR3aa: CASSQERGLSNGYTF
j_gene: TRBJ2-3; v_gene: TRBV2; CDR3aa: CASVSGNFTDTQYF
j_gene: TRBJ2-3; v_gene: TRBV5-1; CDR3aa: CASGPLRDTDTQYF
j_gene: TRBJ2-2; v_gene: TRBV7-8; CDR3aa: CASSLGGGRTGATGELFF
j_gene: TRBJ2-1; v_gene: TRBV6-5; CDR3aa: CASSFGSGQGSSNEQFF
j_gene: TRBJ2-1; v_gene: TRBV4-1; CDR3aa: CASSSTSGTRGYNEQFF
j_gene: TRBJ1-2; v_gene: TRBV29-1; CDR3aa: CSAHGLNDGYTF
j_gene: TRBJ2-4; v_gene: TRBV11-2; CDR3aa: CASSLFSLAGLAKNIQYF
j_gene: TRBJ1-6; v_gene: TRBV11-2; CDR3aa: CASSLEGQAFAPLHF
j_gene: TRBJ1-1; v_gene: TRBV7-2; CDR3aa: CASSSHARRTEAFF
j_gene: TRBJ2-1; v_gene: TRBV6-1; CDR3aa: CASSPGQGAFPLSYNEQFF
j_gene: TRBJ1-1; v_gene: TRBV20-1; CDR3aa: CSAETGLGTEAFF
j_gene: TRBJ1-2; v_gene: TRBV10-3; CDR3aa: CAISESGAGYGYTF
j_gene: TRBJ2-5; v_gene: TRBV6-5; CDR3aa: CASSWGLAGGLGTQYF
j_gene: TRBJ2-1; v_gene: TRBV12-3/TRBV12-4; CDR3aa: CASSPSGQAYNEQFF
j_gene: TRBJ1-1; v_gene: TRBV18; CDR3aa: CASSQQGGEAFF
j_gene: TRBJ2-1; v_gene: TRBV29-1; CDR3aa: CSGLRAGRGVEQFF
j_gene: TRBJ2-3; v_gene: TRBV5-1; CDR3aa: CASSFGGRYTDTQYF
j_gene: TRBJ2-7; v_gene: TRBV12-3/TRBV12-4; CDR3aa: CASSSIPLGEQYF
j_gene: TRBJ2-7; v_gene: TRBV6-6; CDR3aa: CASSYWTGTYEQYF
j_gene: TRBJ2-3; v_gene: TRBV30; CDR3aa: CAWSFAGDTQYF
j_gene: TRBJ2-3; v_gene: TRBV5-1; CDR3aa: CASSLGGRKEDTQYF
j_gene: TRBJ1-1; v_gene: TRBV28; CDR3aa: CASRVSGVGGFDTEAFF
j_gene: TRBJ1-1; v_gene: TRBV20-1; CDR3aa: CSARPPGTRGGEAFF
j_gene: TRBJ1-2; v_gene: TRBV5-6; CDR3aa: CASSMARGGWNYGYTF
j_gene: TRBJ1-4; v_gene: TRBV11-1; CDR3aa: CASSLGRVVETATNEKLFF
j_gene: TRBJ2-7; v_gene: TRBV27; CDR3aa: CASSTTSGIYEQYF
j_gene: TRBJ2-7; v_gene: TRBV6-1; CDR3aa: CASSESGARNEQYF
j_gene: TRBJ2-1; v_gene: TRBV20-1; CDR3aa: CSARDRGGERDNEQFF
j_gene: TRBJ2-4; v_gene: TRBV29-1; CDR3aa: CSVGDRQVGAKNIQYF
j_gene: TRBJ2-3; v_gene: TRBV30; CDR3aa: CAWSSLAIRKDTQYF
j_gene: TRBJ2-7; v_gene: TRBV3-1; CDR3aa: CASSQSTWYEQYF
j_gene: TRBJ2-5; v_gene: TRBV5-1; CDR3aa: CASSLTGLPPETQYF
j_gene: TRBJ1-1; v_gene: TRBV20-1; CDR3aa: CSATPLGKTEAFF
j_gene: TRBJ2-1; v_gene: TRBV6-1; CDR3aa: CASSARGVYRYNEQFF
j_gene: TRBJ2-3; v_gene: TRBV7-2; CDR3aa: CASTWRTASYTQYF
j_gene: TRBJ2-1; v_gene: TRBV7-2; CDR3aa: CASSLSPAYNEQFF